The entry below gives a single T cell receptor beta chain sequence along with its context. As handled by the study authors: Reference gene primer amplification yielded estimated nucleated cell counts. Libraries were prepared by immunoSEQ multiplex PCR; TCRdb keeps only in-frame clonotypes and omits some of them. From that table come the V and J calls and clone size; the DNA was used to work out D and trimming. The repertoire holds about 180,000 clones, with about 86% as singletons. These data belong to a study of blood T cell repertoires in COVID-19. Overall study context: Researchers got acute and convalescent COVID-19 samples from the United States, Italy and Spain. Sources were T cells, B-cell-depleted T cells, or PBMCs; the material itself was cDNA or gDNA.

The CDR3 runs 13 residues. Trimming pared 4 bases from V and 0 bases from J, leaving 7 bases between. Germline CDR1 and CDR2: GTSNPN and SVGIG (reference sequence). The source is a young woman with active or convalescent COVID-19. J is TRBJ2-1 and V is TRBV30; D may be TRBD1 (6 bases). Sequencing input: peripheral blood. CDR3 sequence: CAWMDSSYNEQFF. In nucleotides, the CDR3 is TGTGCCTGGATGGACAGCTCCTACAATGAGCAGTTCTTC.